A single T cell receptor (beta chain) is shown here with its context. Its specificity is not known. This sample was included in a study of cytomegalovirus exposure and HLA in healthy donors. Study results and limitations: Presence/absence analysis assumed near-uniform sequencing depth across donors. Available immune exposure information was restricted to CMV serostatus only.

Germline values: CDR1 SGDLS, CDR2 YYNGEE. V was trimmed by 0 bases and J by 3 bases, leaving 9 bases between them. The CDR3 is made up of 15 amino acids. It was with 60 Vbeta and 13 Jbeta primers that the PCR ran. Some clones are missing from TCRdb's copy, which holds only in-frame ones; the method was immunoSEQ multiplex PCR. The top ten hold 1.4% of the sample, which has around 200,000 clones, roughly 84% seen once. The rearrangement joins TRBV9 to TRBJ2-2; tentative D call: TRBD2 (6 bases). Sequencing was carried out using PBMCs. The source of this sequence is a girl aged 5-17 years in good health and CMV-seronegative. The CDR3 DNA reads TGTGCCAGCAGCGTAGGGAGGGTTGACACCGGGGAGCTGTTTTTT. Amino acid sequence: CASSVGRVDTGELFF.